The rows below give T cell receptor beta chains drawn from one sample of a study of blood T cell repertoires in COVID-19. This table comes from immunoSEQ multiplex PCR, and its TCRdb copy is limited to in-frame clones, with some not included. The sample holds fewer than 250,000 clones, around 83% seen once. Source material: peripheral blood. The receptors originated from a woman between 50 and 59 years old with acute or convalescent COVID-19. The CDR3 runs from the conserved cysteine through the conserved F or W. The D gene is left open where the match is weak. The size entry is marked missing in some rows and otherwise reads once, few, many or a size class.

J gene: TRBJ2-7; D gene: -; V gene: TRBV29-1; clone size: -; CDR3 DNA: TGCAGCGTTGGTGGTAGACAGGCCTACGAGCAGTACTTC; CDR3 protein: CSVGGRQAYEQYF
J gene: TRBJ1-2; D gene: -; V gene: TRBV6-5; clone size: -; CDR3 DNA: TGTGCCAGCATGAGGGAGGGGCGCAGCTATGGCTACACCTTC; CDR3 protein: CASMREGRSYGYTF
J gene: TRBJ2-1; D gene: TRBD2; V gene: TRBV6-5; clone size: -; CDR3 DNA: TGTGCCAGCAGTCCCCGGGGGGTAGGGCAGTTCTTC; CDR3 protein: CASSPRGVGQFF
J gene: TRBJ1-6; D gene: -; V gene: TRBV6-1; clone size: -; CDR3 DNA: TGTGCCAGCAGTGACCAACCACCTGGCCGAGGCTTAAATTCACCCCTCCACTTT; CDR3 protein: CASSDQPPGRGLNSPLHF
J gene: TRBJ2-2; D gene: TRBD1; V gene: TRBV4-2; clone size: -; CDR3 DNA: TGTGCCAGCAGCCAAACCGGGACAGGGGCCGGGGAGCTGTTTTTT; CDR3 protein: CASSQTGTGAGELFF
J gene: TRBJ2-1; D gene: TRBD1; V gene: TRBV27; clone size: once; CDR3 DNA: TGTGCCAGCAGTTCGGGACAGGGCTACAATGAGCAGTTCTTC; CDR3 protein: CASSSGQGYNEQFF
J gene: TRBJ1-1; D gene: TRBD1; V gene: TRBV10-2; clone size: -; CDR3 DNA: TGCGCCAGCAGTGCGGGGGACAGATCCACTGAAGCTTTCTTT; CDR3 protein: CASSAGDRSTEAFF
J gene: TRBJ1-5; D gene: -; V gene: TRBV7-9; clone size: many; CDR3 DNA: TGTGCCAGCAGCGACGGGTCCAATCAGCCCCAGCATTTT; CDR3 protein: CASSDGSNQPQHF
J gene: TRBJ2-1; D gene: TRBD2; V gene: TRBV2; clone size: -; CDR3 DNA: TGTGCCAGCAGTGGGGGACTAGCGGGAATGGATGAGCAGTTCTTC; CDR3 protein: CASSGGLAGMDEQFF
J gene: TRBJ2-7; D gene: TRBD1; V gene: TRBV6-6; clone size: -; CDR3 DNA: TGTGCCAGCAGCCGAGGGGGGACAGGGGCCTACGAGCAGTACTTC; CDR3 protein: CASSRGGTGAYEQYF
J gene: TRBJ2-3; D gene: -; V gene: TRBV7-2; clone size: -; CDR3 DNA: TGTGCCAGCAGCCTCCCGTCGGTAACGCAGTATTTT; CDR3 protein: CASSLPSVTQYF
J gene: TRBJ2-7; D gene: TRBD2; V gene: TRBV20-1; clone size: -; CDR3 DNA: TGCAGTGCTAGTGGCGGGGGGTACGAGCAGTACTTC; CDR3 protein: CSASGGGYEQYF
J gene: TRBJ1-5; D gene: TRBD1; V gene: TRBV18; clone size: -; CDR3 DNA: TGTGCCAGCTCACCCACACAGGGGGATCAGCCCCAGCATTTT; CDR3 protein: CASSPTQGDQPQHF
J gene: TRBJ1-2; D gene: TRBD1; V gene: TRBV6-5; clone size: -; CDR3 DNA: TGTGCCAGCAGTTACGGGGACAGCCTTTATGGCTACACCTTC; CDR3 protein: CASSYGDSLYGYTF
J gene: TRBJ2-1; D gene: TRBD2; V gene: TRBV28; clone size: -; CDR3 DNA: TGTGCCAGCAGTCCGGGACTAGCGGTTAACAATGAGCAGTTCTTC; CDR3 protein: CASSPGLAVNNEQFF
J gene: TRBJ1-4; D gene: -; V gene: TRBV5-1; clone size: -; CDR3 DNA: TGCGCCAGCAGCTTACAGGGTGTGGATGAAAAACTGTTTTTT; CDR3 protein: CASSLQGVDEKLFF
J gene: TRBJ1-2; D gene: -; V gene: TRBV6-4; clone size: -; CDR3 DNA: TGTGCCAGCAGTGTCCGAGGACTCCCCGCGGATGGCTACACCTTC; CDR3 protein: CASSVRGLPADGYTF
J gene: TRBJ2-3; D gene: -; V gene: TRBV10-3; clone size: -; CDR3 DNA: TGTGCCATCAGTGAGTCGCGACTAGAAAGCACAGATACGCAGTATTTT; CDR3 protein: CAISESRLESTDTQYF
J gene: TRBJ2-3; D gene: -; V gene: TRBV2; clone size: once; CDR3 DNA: TGTGCCAGCGCGACAGATACGCAGTATTTT; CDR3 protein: CASATDTQYF
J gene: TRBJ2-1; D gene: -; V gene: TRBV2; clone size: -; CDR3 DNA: TGTGCCAGCAGTGGATGGCGGCCCAGCTCCTACAATGAGCAGTTCTTC; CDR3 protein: CASSGWRPSSYNEQFF
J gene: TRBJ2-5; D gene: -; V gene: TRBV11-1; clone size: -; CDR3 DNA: TGTGCCAGCAGCTTAGGCAGGGAAAAAGAGACCCAGTACTTC; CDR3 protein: CASSLGREKETQYF
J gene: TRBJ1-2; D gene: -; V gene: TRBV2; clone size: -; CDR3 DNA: TGTGCCAGCAGTGAAGTGCTCACAGGGCCTAACTATGGCTACACCTTC; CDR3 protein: CASSEVLTGPNYGYTF
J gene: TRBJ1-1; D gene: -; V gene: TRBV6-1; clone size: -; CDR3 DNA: TGTGCCAGCAGTGAAAGGAGACAGGAAACTGAAGCTTTCTTT; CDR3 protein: CASSERRQETEAFF
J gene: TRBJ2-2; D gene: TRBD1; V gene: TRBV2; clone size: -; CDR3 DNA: TGTGCCATTGGACAGGTCGGGGAGCTGTTTTTT; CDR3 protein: CAIGQVGELFF
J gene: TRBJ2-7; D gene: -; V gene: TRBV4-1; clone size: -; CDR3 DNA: TGCGCCAGCAGCCAAGCTGTGGGGGCGATCGAGCAGTACTTC; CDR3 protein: CASSQAVGAIEQYF
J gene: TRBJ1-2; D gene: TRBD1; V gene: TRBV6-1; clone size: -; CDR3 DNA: TGTGCCAGCAGTGAAAAGGGGGCGCTAGGCTACACCTTC; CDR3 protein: CASSEKGALGYTF
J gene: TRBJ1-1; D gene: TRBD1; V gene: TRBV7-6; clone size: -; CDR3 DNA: TGTGCCAGCAGCCCCAGACAGGGTTCCACTGAAGCTTTCTTT; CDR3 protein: CASSPRQGSTEAFF
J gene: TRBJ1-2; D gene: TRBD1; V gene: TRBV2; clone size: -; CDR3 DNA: TGTGCCAGCAGTAATATTGGGACAGGGGACGGCTATGGCTACACCTTC; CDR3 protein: CASSNIGTGDGYGYTF
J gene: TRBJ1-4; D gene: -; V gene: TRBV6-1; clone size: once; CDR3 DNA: TGTGCCAGCAGTGAGGGCAGCCCGGCGACTAATGAAAAACTGTTTTTT; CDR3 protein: CASSEGSPATNEKLFF
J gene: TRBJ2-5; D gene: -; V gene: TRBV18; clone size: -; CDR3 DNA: TGTGCCAGCTCACCAACGGGGGAGACCCAGTACTTC; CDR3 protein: CASSPTGETQYF
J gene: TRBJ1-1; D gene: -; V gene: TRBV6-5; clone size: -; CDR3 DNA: TGTGCCAGCAGTTACCTAGGCGGAAACACTGAAGCTTTCTTT; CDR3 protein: CASSYLGGNTEAFF
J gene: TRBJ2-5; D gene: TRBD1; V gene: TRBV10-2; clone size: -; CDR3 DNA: TGCGCCAGCAGCGAGAGGACAGGGGCCCAGACCCAGTACTTC; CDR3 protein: CASSERTGAQTQYF
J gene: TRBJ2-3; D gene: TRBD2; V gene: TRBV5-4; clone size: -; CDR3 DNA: TGTGCCAGCAGCTACCCGGGACTAGCGTTACAGGATACGCAGTATTTT; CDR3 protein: CASSYPGLALQDTQYF
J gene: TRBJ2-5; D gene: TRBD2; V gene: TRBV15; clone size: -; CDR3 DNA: TGTGCCACCAGCAGAGAACTTGGCCTGAAGGGCGCCGAAGGCGGGAGTGAGCAGACCCAGTACTTC; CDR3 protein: CATSRELGLKGAEGGSEQTQYF